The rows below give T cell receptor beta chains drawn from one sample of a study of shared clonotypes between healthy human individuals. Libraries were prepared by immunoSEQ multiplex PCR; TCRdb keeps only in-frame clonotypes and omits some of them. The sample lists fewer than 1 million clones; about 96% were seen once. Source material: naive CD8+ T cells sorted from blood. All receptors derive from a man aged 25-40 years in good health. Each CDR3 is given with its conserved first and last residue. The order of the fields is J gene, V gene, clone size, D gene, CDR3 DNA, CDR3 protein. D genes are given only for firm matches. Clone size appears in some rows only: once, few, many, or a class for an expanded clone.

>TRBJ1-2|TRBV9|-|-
TGTGCCAGCAGCGTAAGATGGGGAGACGGCTACACCTTC
CASSVRWGDGYTF
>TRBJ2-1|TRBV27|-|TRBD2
TGTGCCAGCAGTTCATGGACTAGCGGGCCCGGGAATGAGCAGTTCTTC
CASSSWTSGPGNEQFF
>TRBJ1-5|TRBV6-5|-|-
TGTGCCAGCAGTTATGACGGCAGTGTGGGGCCCCAGCATTTT
CASSYDGSVGPQHF
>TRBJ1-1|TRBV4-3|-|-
TGCGCCAGCAGTACCATAATGGGTTCGAACACTGAAGCTTTCTTT
CASSTIMGSNTEAFF
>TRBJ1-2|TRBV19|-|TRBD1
TGTGCCAGTAGGCGTAGTTATCGGGGACAGGGATATGGCTACACCTTC
CASRRSYRGQGYGYTF
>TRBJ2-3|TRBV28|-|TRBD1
TGTGCCAGCAGTATCACAGGGGTTGTCACAGATACGCAGTATTTT
CASSITGVVTDTQYF
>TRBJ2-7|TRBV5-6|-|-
TGTGCCAGCAGCTTCGGTAGCTACGAGCAGTACTTC
CASSFGSYEQYF
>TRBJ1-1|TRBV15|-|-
TGTGCCACCAGCAGAGACCCCTCGAGTGGCGGACTTGAAGCTTTCTTT
CATSRDPSSGGLEAFF
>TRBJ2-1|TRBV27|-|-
TGTGCCAGCTCGCAACAGGGTCCCTACAATGAGCAGTTCTTC
CASSQQGPYNEQFF
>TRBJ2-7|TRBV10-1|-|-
TGCGCCAGCAGTGAGTCGGGGTACTACGAGCAGTACTTC
CASSESGYYEQYF
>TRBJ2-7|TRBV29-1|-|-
TGCAGCGTTGCTGAGGGCGCGGGGGAGCAGTACTTC
CSVAEGAGEQYF
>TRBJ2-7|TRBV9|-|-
TGTGCCAGCAGCGCATCGGGGGCGGGATCGCTATACGAGCAGTACTTC
CASSASGAGSLYEQYF
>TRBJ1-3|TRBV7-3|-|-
TGTGCCAGCAGCTCCTATGGGAGGGATGCTGGAAACACCATATATTTT
CASSSYGRDAGNTIYF
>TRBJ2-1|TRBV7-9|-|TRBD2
TGTGCCAGCAGCCCCATACTAGCGGGAAAAGGGGCCTACAATGAGCAGTTCTTC
CASSPILAGKGAYNEQFF
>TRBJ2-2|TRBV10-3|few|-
TGTGCCATCAGTGAAAATGAGGGGTGGACGTGGACCGGGGAGCTGTTTTTT
CAISENEGWTWTGELFF
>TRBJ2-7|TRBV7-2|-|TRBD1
TGTGCCAGCAGCTTAGAGACAGGGGTATTGTACGAGCAGTACTTC
CASSLETGVLYEQYF
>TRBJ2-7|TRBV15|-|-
TGTGCCACCAGCAGGGGGTCCAACCCCTACGAGCAGTACTTC
CATSRGSNPYEQYF
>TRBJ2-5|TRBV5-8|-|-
TGTGCCAGCAGTCAAGACCAGGGGCAGGAGACCCAGTACTTC
CASSQDQGQETQYF
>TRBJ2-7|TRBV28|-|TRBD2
TGTGCCAGCAGTCACGCGGGGGAGCCCCCCTACGAGCAGTACTTC
CASSHAGEPPYEQYF
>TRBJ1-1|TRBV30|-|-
TGTGCCTGGAGTGGCAATATGAACACTGAAGCTTTCTTT
CAWSGNMNTEAFF
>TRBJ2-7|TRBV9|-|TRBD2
TGTGCCAGCAGCGAAGGGACTAGCGGCTACTACGAGCAGTACTTC
CASSEGTSGYYEQYF
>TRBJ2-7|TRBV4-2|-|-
TGTGCCAGCAGCCAGGGGACGAGCTCCTACGAGCAGTACTTC
CASSQGTSSYEQYF
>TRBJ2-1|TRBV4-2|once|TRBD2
TGTGCCAGCAGGAAAGTGCTGGGAGGGCCCAATGAGCAGTTCTTC
CASRKVLGGPNEQFF
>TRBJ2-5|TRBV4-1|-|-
TGCGCCAGCAGCCCTTACAGTCAAGAGACCCAGTACTTC
CASSPYSQETQYF
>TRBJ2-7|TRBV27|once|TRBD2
TGTGCCAGCAGTTTAATAAGCGGGGGGCTATACGAGCAGTACTTC
CASSLISGGLYEQYF
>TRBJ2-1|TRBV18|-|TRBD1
TGTGCCAGCTCACCAGTTCAGGGGGCGGCTTACAATGAGCAGTTCTTC
CASSPVQGAAYNEQFF
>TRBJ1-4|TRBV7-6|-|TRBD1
TGTGCCAGCAGCGACGGGACAGGTGAACTGTTTTTT
CASSDGTGELFF